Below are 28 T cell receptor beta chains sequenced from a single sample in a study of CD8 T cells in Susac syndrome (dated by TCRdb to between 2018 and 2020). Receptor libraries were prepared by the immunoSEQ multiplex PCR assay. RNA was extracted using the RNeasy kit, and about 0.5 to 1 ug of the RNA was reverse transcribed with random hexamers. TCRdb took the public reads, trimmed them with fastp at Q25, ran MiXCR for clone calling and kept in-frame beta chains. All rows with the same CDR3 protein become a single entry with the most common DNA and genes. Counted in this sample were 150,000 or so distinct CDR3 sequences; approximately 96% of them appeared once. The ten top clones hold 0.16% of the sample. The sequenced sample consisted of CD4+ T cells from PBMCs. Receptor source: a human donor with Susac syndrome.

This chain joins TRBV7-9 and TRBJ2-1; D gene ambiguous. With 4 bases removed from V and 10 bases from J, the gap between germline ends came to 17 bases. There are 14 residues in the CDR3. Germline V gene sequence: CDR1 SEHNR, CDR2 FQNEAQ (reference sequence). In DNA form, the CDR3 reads TGTGCCAGCAGCTCCTACTCCAGCTCCAGGGAGCAGTTCTTC. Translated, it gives CASSSYSSSREQFF.

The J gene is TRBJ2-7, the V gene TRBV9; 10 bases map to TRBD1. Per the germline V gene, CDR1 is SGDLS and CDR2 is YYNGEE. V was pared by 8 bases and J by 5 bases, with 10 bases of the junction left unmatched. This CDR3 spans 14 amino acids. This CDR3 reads CASGLGQGIDEQYF. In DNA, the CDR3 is TGTGCCAGTGGTCTGGGACAGGGGATAGACGAGCAGTACTTC.

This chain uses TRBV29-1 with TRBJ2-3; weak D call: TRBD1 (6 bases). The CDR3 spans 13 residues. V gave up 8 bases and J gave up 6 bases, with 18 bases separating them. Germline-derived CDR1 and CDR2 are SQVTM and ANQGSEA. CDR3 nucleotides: TGCAGCCTCGACAGGTGGTTTAGGGATACGCAGTATTTT. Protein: CSLDRWFRDTQYF.

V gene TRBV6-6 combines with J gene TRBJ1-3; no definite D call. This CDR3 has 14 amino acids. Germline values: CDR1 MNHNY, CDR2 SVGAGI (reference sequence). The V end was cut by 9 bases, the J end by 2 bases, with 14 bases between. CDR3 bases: TGTGCCAGTAACCCCCGGGCGGCTGGAAACACCATATATTTT. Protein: CASNPRAAGNTIYF.

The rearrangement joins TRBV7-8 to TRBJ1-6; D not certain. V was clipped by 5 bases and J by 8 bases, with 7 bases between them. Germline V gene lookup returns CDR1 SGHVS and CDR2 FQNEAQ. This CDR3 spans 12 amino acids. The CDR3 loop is CASSAPDSPLHF. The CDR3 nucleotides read TGTGCCAGCAGCGCCCCCGATTCACCCCTCCACTTT.

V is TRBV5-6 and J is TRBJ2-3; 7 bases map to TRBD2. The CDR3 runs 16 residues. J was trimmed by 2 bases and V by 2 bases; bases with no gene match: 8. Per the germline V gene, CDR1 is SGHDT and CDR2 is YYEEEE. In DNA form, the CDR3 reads TGTGCCAGCAGCTTCGGGCTAGCGGATTTCACAGATACGCAGTATTTT. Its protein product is CASSFGLADFTDTQYF.

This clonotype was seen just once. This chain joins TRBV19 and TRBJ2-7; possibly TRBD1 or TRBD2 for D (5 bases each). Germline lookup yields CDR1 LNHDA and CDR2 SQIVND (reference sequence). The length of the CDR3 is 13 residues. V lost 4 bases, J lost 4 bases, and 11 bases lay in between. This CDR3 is CASSTLGGYEQYF. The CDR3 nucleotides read TGTGCCAGTAGTACACTTGGGGGATACGAGCAGTACTTC.

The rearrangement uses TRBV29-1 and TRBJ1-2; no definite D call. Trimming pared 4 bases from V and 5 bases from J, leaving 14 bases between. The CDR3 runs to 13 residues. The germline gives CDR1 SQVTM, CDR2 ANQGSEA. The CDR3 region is CSVVRGPGYGYTF. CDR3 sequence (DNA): TGCAGCGTTGTGCGGGGTCCGGGGTATGGCTACACCTTC.

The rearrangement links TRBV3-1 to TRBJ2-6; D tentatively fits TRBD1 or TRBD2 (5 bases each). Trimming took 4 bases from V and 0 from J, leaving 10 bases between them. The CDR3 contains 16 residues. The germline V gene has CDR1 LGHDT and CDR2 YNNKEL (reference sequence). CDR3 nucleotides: TGTGCCAGCAGCCTGAGGGGTAGCTCTGGGGCCAACGTCCTGACTTTC. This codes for CASSLRGSSGANVLTF.

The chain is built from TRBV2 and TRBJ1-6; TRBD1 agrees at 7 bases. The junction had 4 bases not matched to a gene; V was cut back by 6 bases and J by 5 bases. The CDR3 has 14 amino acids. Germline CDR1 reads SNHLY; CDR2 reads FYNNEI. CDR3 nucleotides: TGTGCCAGCAGGAGGGGACAGAATAATTCACCCCTCCACTTT. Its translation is CASRRGQNNSPLHF. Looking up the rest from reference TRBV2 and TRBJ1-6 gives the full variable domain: EPEVTQTPSHQVTQMGQEVILRCVPISNHLYFYWYRQILGQKVEFLVSFYNNEISEKSEIFDDQFSVERPDGSNFTLKIRSTKLEDSAMYFCASRRGQNNSPLHFGNGTRLTVT.

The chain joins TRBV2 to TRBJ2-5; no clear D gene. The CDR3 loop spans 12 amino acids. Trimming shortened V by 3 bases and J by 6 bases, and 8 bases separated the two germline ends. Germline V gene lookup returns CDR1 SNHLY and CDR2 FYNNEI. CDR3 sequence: CASSESLQTQYF. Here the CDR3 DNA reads TGTGCCAGCAGTGAGTCTTTACAGACCCAGTACTTC.

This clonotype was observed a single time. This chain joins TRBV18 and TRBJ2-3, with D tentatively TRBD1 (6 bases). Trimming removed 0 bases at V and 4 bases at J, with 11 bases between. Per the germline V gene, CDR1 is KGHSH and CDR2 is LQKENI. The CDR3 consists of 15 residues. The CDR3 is CASSPPGHQADTQYF. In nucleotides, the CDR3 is TGTGCCAGCTCACCACCGGGACATCAGGCAGATACGCAGTATTTT.

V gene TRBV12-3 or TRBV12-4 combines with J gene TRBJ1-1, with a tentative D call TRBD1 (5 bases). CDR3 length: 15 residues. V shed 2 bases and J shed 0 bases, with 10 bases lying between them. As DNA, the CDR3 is TGTGCCAGCAGTTTATGGGGGGGAATGAACACTGAAGCTTTCTTT. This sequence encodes CASSLWGGMNTEAFF.

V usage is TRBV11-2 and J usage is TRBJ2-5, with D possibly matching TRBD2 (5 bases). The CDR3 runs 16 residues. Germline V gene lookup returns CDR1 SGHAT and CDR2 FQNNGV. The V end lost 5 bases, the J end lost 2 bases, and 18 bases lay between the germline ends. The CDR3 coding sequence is TGTGCCAGCAGCACCCGTTCCGGGATGAGGCAAGAGACCCAGTACTTC. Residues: CASSTRSGMRQETQYF.

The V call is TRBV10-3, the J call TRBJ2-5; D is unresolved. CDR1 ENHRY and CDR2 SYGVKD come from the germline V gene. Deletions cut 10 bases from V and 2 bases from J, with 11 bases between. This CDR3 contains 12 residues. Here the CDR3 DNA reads TGTGCCACCCGTTCCGAGCAAGAGACCCAGTACTTC. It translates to CATRSEQETQYF.

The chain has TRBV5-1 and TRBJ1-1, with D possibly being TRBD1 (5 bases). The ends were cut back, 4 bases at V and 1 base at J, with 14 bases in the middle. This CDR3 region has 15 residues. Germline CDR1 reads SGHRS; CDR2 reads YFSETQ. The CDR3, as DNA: TGCGCCAGCAGCATAGACAGCGGGTCGAACACTGAAGCTTTCTTT. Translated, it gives CASSIDSGSNTEAFF.

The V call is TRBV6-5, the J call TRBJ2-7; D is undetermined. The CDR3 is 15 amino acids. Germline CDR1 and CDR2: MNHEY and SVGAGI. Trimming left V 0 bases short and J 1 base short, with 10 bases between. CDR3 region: CASSYSAIQSYEQYF. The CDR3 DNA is TGTGCCAGCAGTTACTCGGCTATCCAGTCCTACGAGCAGTACTTC.

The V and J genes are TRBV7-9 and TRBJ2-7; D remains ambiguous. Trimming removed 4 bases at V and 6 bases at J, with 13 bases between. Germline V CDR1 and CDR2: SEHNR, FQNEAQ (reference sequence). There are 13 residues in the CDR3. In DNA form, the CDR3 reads TGTGCCAGCAGCTCCAGTAACTCGGGCGAGCAGTACTTC. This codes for CASSSSNSGEQYF. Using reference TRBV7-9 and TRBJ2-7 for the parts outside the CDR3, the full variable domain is DTGVSQNPRHKITKRGQNVTFRCDPISEHNRLYWYRQTLGQGPEFLTYFQNEAQLEKSRLLSDRFSAERPKGSFSTLEIQRTEQGDSAMYLCASSSSNSGEQYFGPGTRLTVT.

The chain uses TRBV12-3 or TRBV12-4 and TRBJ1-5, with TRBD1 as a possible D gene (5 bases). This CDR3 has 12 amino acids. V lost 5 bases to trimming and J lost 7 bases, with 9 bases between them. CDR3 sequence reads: CASSAHRQPQHF. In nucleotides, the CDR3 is TGTGCCAGCAGTGCGCACAGGCAGCCCCAGCATTTT.

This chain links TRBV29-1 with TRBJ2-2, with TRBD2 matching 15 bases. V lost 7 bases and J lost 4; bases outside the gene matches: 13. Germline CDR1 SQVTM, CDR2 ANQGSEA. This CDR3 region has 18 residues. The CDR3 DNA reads TGCAGCGCCCGACCGGGACTAGCGGGGGGAGAATTCACCGGGGAGCTGTTTTTT. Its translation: CSARPGLAGGEFTGELFF.

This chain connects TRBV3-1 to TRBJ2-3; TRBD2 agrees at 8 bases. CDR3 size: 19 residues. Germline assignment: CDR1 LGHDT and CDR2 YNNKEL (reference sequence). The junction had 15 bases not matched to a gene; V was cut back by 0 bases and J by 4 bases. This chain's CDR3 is CASSQDWVAGPFVADTQYF. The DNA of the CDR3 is TGTGCCAGCAGCCAAGATTGGGTAGCGGGGCCCTTTGTAGCAGATACGCAGTATTTT.

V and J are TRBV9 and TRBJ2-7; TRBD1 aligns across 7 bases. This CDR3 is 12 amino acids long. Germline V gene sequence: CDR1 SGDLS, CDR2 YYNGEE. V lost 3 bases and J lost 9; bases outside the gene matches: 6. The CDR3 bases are TGTGCCAGCAGCGGGACAGGTTTTCGGCAGTACTTC. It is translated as CASSGTGFRQYF.

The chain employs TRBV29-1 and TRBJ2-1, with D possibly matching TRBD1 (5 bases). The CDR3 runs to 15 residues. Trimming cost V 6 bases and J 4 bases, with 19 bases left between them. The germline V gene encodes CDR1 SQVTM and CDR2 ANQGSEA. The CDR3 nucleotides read TGCAGCGTCCTCTATGACAGTGGAGCATACAATGAGCAGTTCTTC. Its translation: CSVLYDSGAYNEQFF.

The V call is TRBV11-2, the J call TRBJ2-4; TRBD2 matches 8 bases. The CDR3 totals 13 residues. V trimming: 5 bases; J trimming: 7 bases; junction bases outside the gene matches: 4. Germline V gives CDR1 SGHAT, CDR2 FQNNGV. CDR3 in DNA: TGTGCCAGCAGCACGACTAGCGCCAACATTCAGTACTTC. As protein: CASSTTSANIQYF.

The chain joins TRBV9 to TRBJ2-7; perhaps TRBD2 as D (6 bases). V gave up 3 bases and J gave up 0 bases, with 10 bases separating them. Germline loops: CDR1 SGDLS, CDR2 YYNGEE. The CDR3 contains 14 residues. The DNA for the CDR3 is TGTGCCAGCAGCGCGGGACTGGGCTCCTACGAGCAGTACTTC. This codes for CASSAGLGSYEQYF.

Here the CDR3 DNA reads TGTGCCAGCAGCTTCGGGGACTATGGCTACACCTTC. Its protein is CASSFGDYGYTF. The J gene is TRBJ1-2, the V gene TRBV5-6, with D unresolved. Trimming cost V 2 bases and J 3 bases, with 5 bases left between them. CDR1 is SGHDT and CDR2 is YYEEEE in the germline V gene. CDR3 length: 12 amino acids.

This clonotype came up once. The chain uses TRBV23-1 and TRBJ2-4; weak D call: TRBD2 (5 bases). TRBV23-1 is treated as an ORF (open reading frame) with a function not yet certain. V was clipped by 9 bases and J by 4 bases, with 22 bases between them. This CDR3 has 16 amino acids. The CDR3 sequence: CASTSERRERKNIQYF. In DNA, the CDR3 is TGCGCCAGTACCAGTGAAAGACGGGAAAGGAAAAACATTCAGTACTTC.

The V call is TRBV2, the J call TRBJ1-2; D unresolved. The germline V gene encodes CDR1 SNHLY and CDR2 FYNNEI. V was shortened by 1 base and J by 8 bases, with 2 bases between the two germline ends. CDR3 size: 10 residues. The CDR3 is CASSEEGYTF. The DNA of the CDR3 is TGTGCCAGCAGTGAAGAGGGCTACACCTTC. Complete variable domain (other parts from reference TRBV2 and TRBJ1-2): EPEVTQTPSHQVTQMGQEVILRCVPISNHLYFYWYRQILGQKVEFLVSFYNNEISEKSEIFDDQFSVERPDGSNFTLKIRSTKLEDSAMYFCASSEEGYTFGSGTRLTVV.